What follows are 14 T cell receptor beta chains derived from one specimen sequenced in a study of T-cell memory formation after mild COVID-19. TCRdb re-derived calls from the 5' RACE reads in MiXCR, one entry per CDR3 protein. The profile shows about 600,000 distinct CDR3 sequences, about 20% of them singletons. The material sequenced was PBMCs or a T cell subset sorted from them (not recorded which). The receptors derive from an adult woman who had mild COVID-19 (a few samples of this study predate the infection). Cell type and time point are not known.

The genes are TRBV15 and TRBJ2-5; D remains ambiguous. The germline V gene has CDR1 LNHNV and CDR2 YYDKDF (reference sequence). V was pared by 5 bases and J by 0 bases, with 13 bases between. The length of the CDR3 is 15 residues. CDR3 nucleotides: TGTGCCACCAGCCCCGAGAGCTCGTACCAAGAGACCCAGTACTTC. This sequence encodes CATSPESSYQETQYF.

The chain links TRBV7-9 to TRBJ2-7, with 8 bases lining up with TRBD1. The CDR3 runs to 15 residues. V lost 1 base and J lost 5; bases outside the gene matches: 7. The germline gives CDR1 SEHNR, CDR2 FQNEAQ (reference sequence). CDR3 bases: TGTGCCAGCAGCTTAGGGAGGGGACAGGCTGACGAGCAGTACTTC. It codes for CASSLGRGQADEQYF.

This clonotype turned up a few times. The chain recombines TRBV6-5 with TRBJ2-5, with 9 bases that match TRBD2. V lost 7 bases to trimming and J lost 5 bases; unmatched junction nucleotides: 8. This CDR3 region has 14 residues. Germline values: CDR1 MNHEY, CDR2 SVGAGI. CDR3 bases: TGTGCCAGCACTCCGGGACTAGCAGGGGAGACCCAGTACTTC. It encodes CASTPGLAGETQYF.

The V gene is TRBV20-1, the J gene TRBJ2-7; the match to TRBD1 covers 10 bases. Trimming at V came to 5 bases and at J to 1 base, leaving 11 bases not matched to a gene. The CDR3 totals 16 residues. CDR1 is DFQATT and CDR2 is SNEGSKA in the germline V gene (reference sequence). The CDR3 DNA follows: TGCAGTGCTGTTAACCGGGACAGGGGTTTATCCTACGAGCAGTACTTC. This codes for CSAVNRDRGLSYEQYF.

The CDR3 spells CASSPLAGGPENEQFF. The CDR3 nucleotides are TGTGCCAGCTCACCACTAGCGGGAGGGCCGGAAAATGAGCAGTTCTTC. V usage is TRBV18 and J usage is TRBJ2-1; 11 positions match TRBD2. Germline V CDR1 and CDR2: KGHSH, LQKENI. This CDR3 contains 16 residues. Germline trimming cut 1 base from V and 7 bases from J; bases unmatched to any gene: 6.

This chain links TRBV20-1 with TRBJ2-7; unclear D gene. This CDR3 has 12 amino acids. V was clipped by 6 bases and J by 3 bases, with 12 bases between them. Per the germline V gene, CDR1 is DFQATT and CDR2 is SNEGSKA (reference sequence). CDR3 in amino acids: CSANRGNYEQYF. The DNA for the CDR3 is TGCAGTGCAAATCGCGGTAACTACGAGCAGTACTTC.

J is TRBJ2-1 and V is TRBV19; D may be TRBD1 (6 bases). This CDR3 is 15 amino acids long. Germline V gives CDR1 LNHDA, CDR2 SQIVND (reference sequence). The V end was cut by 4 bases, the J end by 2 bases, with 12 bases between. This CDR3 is CASSRAQGPYNEQFF. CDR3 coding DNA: TGTGCCAGTAGTAGGGCACAGGGACCCTACAATGAGCAGTTCTTC. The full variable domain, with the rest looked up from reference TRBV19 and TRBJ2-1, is DGGITQSPKYLFRKEGQNVTLSCEQNLNHDAMYWYRQDPGQGLRLIYYSQIVNDFQKGDIAEGYSVSREKKESFPLTVTSAQKNPTAFYLCASSRAQGPYNEQFFGPGTRLTVL.

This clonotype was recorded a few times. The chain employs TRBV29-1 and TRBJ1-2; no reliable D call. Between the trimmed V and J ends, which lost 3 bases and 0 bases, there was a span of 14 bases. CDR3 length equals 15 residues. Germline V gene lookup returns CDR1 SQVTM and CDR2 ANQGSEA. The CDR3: CSVDRKPNSNYGYTF. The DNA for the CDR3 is TGCAGCGTTGACCGTAAACCGAATTCTAACTATGGCTACACCTTC.

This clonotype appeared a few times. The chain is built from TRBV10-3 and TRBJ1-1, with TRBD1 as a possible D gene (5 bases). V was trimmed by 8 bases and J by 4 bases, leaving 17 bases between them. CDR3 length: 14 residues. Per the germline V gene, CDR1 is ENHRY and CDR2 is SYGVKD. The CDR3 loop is CAILGAASPTEAFF. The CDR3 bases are TGTGCCATCCTCGGGGCGGCCAGTCCCACTGAAGCTTTCTTT.

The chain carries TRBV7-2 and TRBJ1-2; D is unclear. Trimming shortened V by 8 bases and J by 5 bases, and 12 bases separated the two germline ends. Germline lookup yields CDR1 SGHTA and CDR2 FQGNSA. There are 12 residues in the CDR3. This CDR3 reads CASSRVGYGYTF. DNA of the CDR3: TGTGCCAGCTCGCGGGTGGGGTATGGCTACACCTTC.

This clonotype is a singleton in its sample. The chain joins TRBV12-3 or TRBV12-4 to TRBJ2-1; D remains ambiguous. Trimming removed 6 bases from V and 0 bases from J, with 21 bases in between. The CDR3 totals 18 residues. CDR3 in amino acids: CASRDLDGWTSSYNEQFF. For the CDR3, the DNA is TGTGCCAGCAGAGACCTCGATGGTTGGACGAGCTCCTACAATGAGCAGTTCTTC.

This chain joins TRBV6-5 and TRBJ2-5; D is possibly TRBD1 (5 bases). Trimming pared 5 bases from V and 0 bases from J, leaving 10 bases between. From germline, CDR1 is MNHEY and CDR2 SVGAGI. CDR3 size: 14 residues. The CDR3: CASSTGSYQETQYF. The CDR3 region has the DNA TGTGCCAGCAGTACAGGATCGTACCAAGAGACCCAGTACTTC.

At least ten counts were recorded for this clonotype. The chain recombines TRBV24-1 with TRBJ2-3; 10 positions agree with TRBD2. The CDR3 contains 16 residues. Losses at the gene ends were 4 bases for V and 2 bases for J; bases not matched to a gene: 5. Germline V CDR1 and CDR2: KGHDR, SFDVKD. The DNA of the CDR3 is TGTGCCACCAGTGACCCTAGCGGGGGTAACACAGATACGCAGTATTTT. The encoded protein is CATSDPSGGNTDTQYF.

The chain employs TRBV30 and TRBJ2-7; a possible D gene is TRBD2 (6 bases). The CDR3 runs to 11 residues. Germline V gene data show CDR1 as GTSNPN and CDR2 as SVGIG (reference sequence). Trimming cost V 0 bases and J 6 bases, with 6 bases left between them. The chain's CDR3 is CAWSVGGEQYF. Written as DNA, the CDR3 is TGTGCCTGGAGTGTGGGGGGCGAGCAGTACTTC.